The 11 T cell receptor beta chains listed next were all sequenced from one sample in a study of T-cell reconstitution after alpha-beta-depleted transplantation in children. Preparing the TCRbeta library involved the use of unique molecular identifiers. TCRdb redid the calling of the PCR reads with MiXCR, one entry per CDR3 protein. The sample lists around 300,000 distinct CDR3 sequences, 7.5% to 9% occurring once. General observations from the study: Fresh T-cell production supplied most of the T-cell counts and diversity seen one year after transplant.

Antigens for these TCRs are unknown. The source was peripheral blood, collected 360 days after TCRalphabeta/CD19-depleted stem cell transplant. The receptors here all came from a female patient aged 2-15 years who had a stem cell transplant for Fanconi anemia, so the T cells may come from the graft donor.

The table lists this clonotype with many counts. This chain uses TRBV4-2 with TRBJ2-7; TRBD2 agrees at 9 bases. The V gene end was trimmed by 3 bases and the J gene end by 6 bases; junction bases not matched to a gene: 9. Per the germline V gene, CDR1 is LGHNA and CDR2 is YNFKEQ. The CDR3 runs to 15 residues. CDR3 nucleotides: TGTGCCAGCAGCCACCCCTCAGCGGGGGGCATCGAGCAGTACTTC. Its translation: CASSHPSAGGIEQYF.

This clonotype was observed a handful of times. V and J are TRBV4-3 and TRBJ2-6; no firm D call. The germline V gene has CDR1 LGHNA and CDR2 YSLEER. Deletions cut 0 bases from V and 0 bases from J, with 15 bases between. The CDR3 has 19 residues. The CDR3 nucleotides are TGCGCCAGCAGCCAAGATCGGGCGCAATCCCTCTCTGGGGCCAACGTCCTGACTTTC. It yields the protein CASSQDRAQSLSGANVLTF.

Many counts were recorded for this clonotype. The chain couples TRBV12-3 or TRBV12-4 to TRBJ1-2, with TRBD1 identical over 7 bases. V shed 6 bases and J 4 bases; nucleotides not matched to a gene: 5. This CDR3 has 13 residues. The CDR3 bases are TGTGCCAGCAGCCGACAGGGCAGCTATGGCTACACCTTC. Translated: CASSRQGSYGYTF.

The CDR3 here is CASSPRPGNTGELFF. The CDR3 nucleotides are TGTGCCAGCAGTCCCCGTCCAGGGAACACCGGGGAGCTGTTTTTT. The V gene is TRBV28, the J gene TRBJ2-2; D unresolved. Germline V gene data show CDR1 as MDHEN and CDR2 as SYDVKM. Between the trimmed V and J ends, which lost 5 bases and 1 base, there was a span of 11 bases. This CDR3 spans 15 amino acids.

For this clonotype: A much more abundant neighbour one base away suggests this may be a read error. The chain links TRBV7-2 to TRBJ2-7; no clear D gene. Deletions cut 2 bases from V and 6 bases from J, with 14 bases between. The CDR3 loop spans 14 amino acids. The germline V gene encodes CDR1 SGHTA and CDR2 FQGNSA. The CDR3 loop is CASSLLTGYSEQYF. The CDR3, as DNA: TGTGCCAGCAGCTTATTGACGGGTTACAGCGAGCAGTACTTC.

This clonotype was counted between two and nine times. Relative to the germline gene, one junction end is altered; a read error may explain this. The rearrangement links TRBV7-7 to TRBJ2-5; D may be TRBD1 (5 bases). Germline V CDR1 and CDR2: SSHAT, FNYEAQ (reference sequence). This CDR3 has 15 amino acids. The CDR3 coding sequence is TGTGCTAGCAGCTTCGGGCAGGGAACCGGGGAGACCCAGTACTTC. This translates into CASSFGQGTGETQYF.

This clonotype was picked up many times. This chain links TRBV20-1 with TRBJ2-2, with TRBD1 matching over 7 bases. This CDR3 spans 14 amino acids. The trim removed 3 bases at V and 3 bases at J, leaving 4 bases unmatched. The germline V gene has CDR1 DFQATT and CDR2 SNEGSKA (reference sequence). The CDR3 DNA sequence: TGCAGTGCTAGCCAGACAGGGTACACCGGGGAGCTGTTTTTT. It yields the protein CSASQTGYTGELFF.

This clonotype appeared many times. V gene TRBV20-1 combines with J gene TRBJ2-3, with 7 bases fitting TRBD2. The germline CDR1 and CDR2 sequences are DFQATT and SNEGSKA (reference sequence). The CDR3 has 14 amino acids. V gave up 7 bases and J gave up 1 base; unmatched junction bases: 8. The CDR3 protein is CSGPPSGRTDTQYF. The CDR3, as DNA: TGCAGTGGACCACCTAGCGGCCGCACAGATACGCAGTATTTT.

This clonotype has only a few counts. The chain links TRBV20-1 to TRBJ1-2; no definite D call. Germline CDR1 is DFQATT and CDR2 is SNEGSKA (reference sequence). V lost 2 bases, J lost 4 bases, and 14 bases lay in between. The CDR3 totals 14 residues. Written as DNA, the CDR3 is TGCAGTGCTAGAACCGACGCGATAATCTATGGCTACACCTTC. Protein product: CSARTDAIIYGYTF.

This clonotype was observed many times. The chain has TRBV5-1 and TRBJ1-2; the D is unclear. CDR3 size: 14 residues. CDR1 is SGHRS and CDR2 is YFSETQ in the germline V gene. The V end was cut by 0 bases, the J end by 3 bases, with 9 bases between. CDR3 sequence (DNA): TGCGCCAGCAGCTTGGGGCGGAATTACTATGGCTACACCTTC. It specifies CASSLGRNYYGYTF.

The J gene is TRBJ2-5, the V gene TRBV20-1; a weak D match, TRBD1 (6 bases). Trimming removed 5 bases at V and 4 bases at J, with 23 bases between. The length of the CDR3 is 16 residues. CDR1 and CDR2 from the germline V gene are DFQATT and SNEGSKA (reference sequence). CDR3 DNA sequence: TGCAGTGCTCCAAACCGGGACACCGGACTGGGAGAGACCCAGTACTTC. Residues: CSAPNRDTGLGETQYF.